Sequencing of this T cell receptor beta chain was carried out in a study of T cells after yellow fever vaccination. Study at large: Those fractions that held only low numbers of cells were prepared using the SMART-Seq v4 Ultra Low Input RNA kit.

TCRdb processed the 5' RACE reads anew with MiXCR; each CDR3 protein has one entry. The data show about 320,000 distinct CDR3 sequences, 3.5% to 4.5% seen once. This clonotype has at least ten counts. The target antigen is unknown. Study-wide findings and caveats: It was a weaker secondary response, yet one that peaked faster, at day 5 versus 15. The presence of abundant clonotypes contaminating from the bulk population was possible in FACS-sorted repertoires.

This receptor was identified in a man aged 18 to 29 who received the YFV17D yellow fever vaccine. The sample in question was PBMCs, obtained 15 days after the yellow fever booster vaccination.

CDR3 amino acids: CATTRTGGTDTQYF. The CDR3 nucleotides are TGTGCCACCACCCGTACTGGAGGCACAGATACGCAGTATTTT. J is TRBJ2-3 and V is TRBV15; no clear D. CDR1 and CDR2 from the germline V gene are LNHNV and YYDKDF (reference sequence). There are 14 residues in the CDR3. Trimming pared 7 bases from V and 1 base from J, leaving 12 bases between.